These 8 T cell receptor beta chains were sequenced from one sample in a study of shared clonotypes between healthy human individuals. Clones were read by immunoSEQ multiplex PCR, and TCRdb kept only the in-frame ones, dropping some. This table has millions of clones, 90% to 95% appearing once. The sample comprised naive CD4+ T cells sorted from blood. Noted subset: CD45RA+ positively selected. The receptors were sampled from a young man in good health.

The rearrangement uses TRBV28 and TRBJ2-7; no definite D call. Germline V lookup: CDR1 MDHEN, CDR2 SYDVKM. V was trimmed by 1 base and J by 7 bases, leaving 8 bases between them. This CDR3 has 12 amino acids. DNA for the CDR3: TGTGCCAGCAGTTTATCGGGTCAGGAGCAGTACTTC. It codes for CASSLSGQEQYF.

This chain connects TRBV9 to TRBJ1-1; possible D gene TRBD1, 5 bases. Trimming left V 4 bases short and J 1 base short, with 11 bases between. Germline values: CDR1 SGDLS, CDR2 YYNGEE. This CDR3 spans 14 amino acids. CDR3 nucleotide sequence: TGTGCCAGCAGCTTAGGGACGGGGAACACTGAAGCTTTCTTT. Translating it yields CASSLGTGNTEAFF.

Turning to this clone: Other DNA sequences in the same sample also yield this CDR3. The chain uses TRBV19 and TRBJ1-5; D remains unclear. With 1 base removed from V and 1 base from J, the gap between germline ends came to 5 bases. The CDR3 consists of 14 residues. Germline V gene lookup returns CDR1 LNHDA and CDR2 SQIVND (reference sequence). The chain's CDR3 is CASSIGRSNQPQHF. The DNA for the CDR3 is TGTGCCAGTAGTATAGGACGGAGCAATCAGCCCCAGCATTTT.

This chain links TRBV11-3 with TRBJ2-2; 13 bases agree with TRBD2. CDR3 length: 17 amino acids. With V trimmed by 4 bases and J by 6 bases, 8 bases remained unmatched. In germline, CDR1 is SGHNT, CDR2 YENEEA. This CDR3 reads CASSSAGLAGYAGELFF. CDR3 nucleotide sequence: TGTGCCAGCAGCTCCGCGGGACTAGCGGGGTACGCCGGGGAGCTGTTTTTT.

CDR3 sequence (DNA): TGCAGCGTTGAAGAGAGGATCGGCTACGAGCAGTACTTC. It is translated as CSVEERIGYEQYF. The rearrangement joins TRBV29-1 to TRBJ2-7; D unclear. Trimming pared 0 bases from V and 3 bases from J, leaving 9 bases between. The CDR3 has 13 amino acids. Germline-derived CDR1 and CDR2 are SQVTM and ANQGSEA.

This chain joins TRBV30 and TRBJ2-7; the D is unclear. Trimming took 1 base from V and 3 from J, leaving 13 bases between them. Germline V lookup: CDR1 GTSNPN, CDR2 SVGIG (reference sequence). This CDR3 comprises 14 residues. The CDR3 here is CAWSESHGGYEQYF. DNA for the CDR3: TGTGCCTGGAGTGAATCCCATGGCGGCTACGAGCAGTACTTC.

CDR3 sequence reads: CASSEFYTDTQYF. In nucleotides, the CDR3 is TGTGCCAGTAGTGAGTTTTACACAGATACGCAGTATTTT. The chain couples TRBV19 to TRBJ2-3; D gene unclear. V was pared by 5 bases and J by 2 bases, with 8 bases between. The CDR3 length is 13 residues. Germline V gene lookup returns CDR1 LNHDA and CDR2 SQIVND (reference sequence).

This clone was counted a single time. Other DNA sequences within the sample encode an identical CDR3. The V call is TRBV29-1, the J call TRBJ2-5; D ambiguous. Germline values: CDR1 SQVTM, CDR2 ANQGSEA. The CDR3 spans 12 residues. V was cut by 3 bases and J by 5 bases, with 10 bases left in between. As DNA, the CDR3 is TGCAGCGTTGAGGGGTTAGGGGAGACCCAGTACTTC. Translation: CSVEGLGETQYF.